A single sample is the source of the 20 T cell receptor beta chains below, sequenced in a study of cytomegalovirus exposure and HLA in healthy donors. Assay: immunoSEQ multiplex PCR; the TCRdb copy retains only in-frame clones and omits some. The sample lists 150,000 to 200,000 clones, around 84% occurring once. What was sequenced was PBMCs. The receptors were sampled from a man younger than 30 in good health and CMV-seropositive.

The rearrangement joins TRBV10-3 to TRBJ2-1, with TRBD2 matching 13 bases. CDR3 length: 13 amino acids. With 11 bases clipped from V and 8 bases from J, the junction kept 6 bases outside the gene matches. From germline, CDR1 is ENHRY and CDR2 SYGVKD. The chain's CDR3 is CAVGTSGDYEQFF. CDR3 nucleotides: TGTGCCGTAGGGACTAGCGGGGATTATGAGCAGTTCTTC.

This clone came up once. V gene TRBV5-4 combines with J gene TRBJ2-7; TRBD2 matches at 8 bases. With V trimmed by 2 bases and J by 4 bases, 11 bases remained unmatched. This CDR3 spans 16 amino acids. Germline CDR1 SGHNT, CDR2 YYREEE (reference sequence). CDR3 nucleotide sequence: TGTGCCAGCAGCTTTCTCCCGGGACTAGATTTATACGAGCAGTACTTC. It is translated as CASSFLPGLDLYEQYF.

The chain joins TRBV6-5 to TRBJ2-7; D uncertain. Trimming removed 5 bases from V and 0 bases from J, with 11 bases in between. The germline V gene encodes CDR1 MNHEY and CDR2 SVGAGI. The CDR3 has 14 amino acids. In DNA form, the CDR3 reads TGTGCCAGCAGTCCGCAGAGGAGCTCCTACGAGCAGTACTTC. Its protein is CASSPQRSSYEQYF.

V gene TRBV15 combines with J gene TRBJ1-5; 10 nucleotides align to TRBD1. Germline lookup yields CDR1 LNHNV and CDR2 YYDKDF (reference sequence). V gave up 5 bases and J gave up 7 bases; unmatched junction bases: 8. The CDR3 is 15 residues long. The CDR3 DNA is TGTGCCACCAGCTCTCAAGACAGGGGGCGACAGCCCCAGCATTTT. Its protein product is CATSSQDRGRQPQHF.

V usage is TRBV10-3 and J usage is TRBJ1-3; no definite D call. Germline CDR1 reads ENHRY; CDR2 reads SYGVKD. CDR3 size: 12 residues. Deletions cut 6 bases from V and 2 bases from J, with 5 bases between. The DNA for the CDR3 is TGTGCCATCAGCCAGGCTGGAAACACCATATATTTT. Encoded protein: CAISQAGNTIYF.

This clone was detected only a few times. The rearrangement links TRBV5-1 to TRBJ2-3; D not certain. CDR3 length: 14 residues. Germline CDR1 and CDR2: SGHRS and YFSETQ. V was cut by 4 bases and J by 0 bases, with 9 bases left in between. The chain's CDR3 is CASSPTTSTDTQYF. The CDR3 DNA reads TGCGCCAGCAGCCCGACGACTAGCACAGATACGCAGTATTTT.

The V and J genes are TRBV4-1 and TRBJ2-5, with TRBD2 identical over 7 bases. From germline, CDR1 is MGHRA and CDR2 YSYEKL. The CDR3 totals 15 residues. V was clipped by 1 base and J by 4 bases; unmatched bases: 6. The chain's CDR3 is CASSQAAGVGETQYF. CDR3 DNA sequence: TGCGCCAGCAGCCAAGCGGCGGGAGTAGGAGAGACCCAGTACTTC.

The chain uses TRBV28 and TRBJ1-2, with 9 bases lining up with TRBD1. The CDR3 is 15 amino acids. The ends lost 3 bases at V and 8 bases at J; junction bases unmatched: 10. In germline, CDR1 is MDHEN, CDR2 SYDVKM. The CDR3 coding sequence is TGTGCCAGCAGTTTGACCCTGGGACAGGGTAAAGGCTACACCTTC. Its translation: CASSLTLGQGKGYTF.

In regard to this clone: In the same sample, other DNA sequences code for this CDR3. V is TRBV27 and J is TRBJ2-3; the match to TRBD2 covers 7 bases. CDR1 and CDR2 (germline): MNHEY, SMNVEV (reference sequence). The CDR3 is made up of 19 amino acids. J lost 0 bases, V lost 2 bases, and 14 bases had no gene match. The CDR3 nucleotides read TGTGCCAGCAGTTTACTACCCTTGGCCAGCGGGACTAGCACAGATACGCAGTATTTT. This encodes CASSLLPLASGTSTDTQYF.

The J gene is TRBJ2-7, the V gene TRBV7-9; D perhaps matches TRBD2 (6 bases). Germline V gene lookup returns CDR1 SEHNR and CDR2 FQNEAQ (reference sequence). Trimming left V 8 bases short and J 6 bases short, with 17 bases between. The CDR3 consists of 13 residues. CDR3 nucleotide sequence: TGTGCCAGCCGTAGAAGGGAGGCGTCCGAGCAGTACTTC. Translation: CASRRREASEQYF.

This chain links TRBV30 with TRBJ2-2, with TRBD2 matching over 14 bases. Germline assignment: CDR1 GTSNPN and CDR2 SVGIG (reference sequence). CDR3 size: 16 residues. The V gene end was trimmed by 4 bases and the J gene end by 6 bases; junction bases not matched to a gene: 7. CDR3 in amino acids: CAWNSPGLAGAGELFF. CDR3 bases: TGTGCCTGGAACTCCCCGGGACTAGCGGGAGCCGGGGAGCTGTTTTTT.

This chain's CDR3 is CASRPAGESTEAFF. The CDR3 DNA is TGTGCCAGCCGCCCCGCGGGGGAATCCACTGAAGCTTTCTTT. The J gene is TRBJ1-1, the V gene TRBV27, with a weak D call TRBD1 (5 bases). The CDR3 contains 14 residues. Trimming shortened V by 8 bases and J by 4 bases, and 17 bases separated the two germline ends. Germline V gene lookup returns CDR1 MNHEY and CDR2 SMNVEV (reference sequence).

The chain uses TRBV6-1 and TRBJ1-1; TRBD1 aligns across 7 bases. CDR3 length equals 14 residues. Germline V gene lookup returns CDR1 MNHNS and CDR2 SASEGT. The V gene end was trimmed by 5 bases and the J gene end by 8 bases; junction bases not matched to a gene: 11. The CDR3 reads CASSTRDSRSEAFF. Here the CDR3 DNA reads TGTGCCAGCAGTACCCGGGACAGCAGGTCCGAAGCTTTCTTT.

A remark on this clone: One junction end disagrees with the germline gene, perhaps due to a read error. The V and J genes are TRBV4-3 and TRBJ1-1, with 9 bases fitting TRBD1. The CDR3 spans 16 residues. Germline loops: CDR1 LGHNA, CDR2 YSLEER. As DNA, the CDR3 is TGCGCCAGCAGCCAAGATGAAGGGACAGGGAACGCTGAAGCTTTCTTT. Amino acid sequence: CASSQDEGTGNAEAFF.

The sample holds one count of this clone. V gene TRBV11-2 combines with J gene TRBJ2-7; D perhaps matches TRBD2 (6 bases). The CDR3 has 16 residues. Looked up from germline, CDR1 is SGHAT and CDR2 is FQNNGV. V shed 0 bases and J shed 2 bases, with 14 bases lying between them. The CDR3 region has the DNA TGTGCCAGCAGCTTAGATGGGGGAGGCCTTCCCTACGAGCAGTACTTC. As protein: CASSLDGGGLPYEQYF.

The chain recombines TRBV7-3 with TRBJ2-2; no clear D. Trimming left V 0 bases short and J 4 bases short, with 12 bases between. This CDR3 has 16 amino acids. The germline V gene has CDR1 SGHTA and CDR2 FQGTGA. This chain's CDR3 is CASSLTPASGTGELFF. CDR3 DNA: TGTGCCAGCAGCTTAACTCCGGCTAGTGGCACCGGGGAGCTGTTTTTT. The entire variable domain, with the rest obtained from reference TRBV7-3 and TRBJ2-2, is as follows: GAGVSQTPSNKVTEKGKYVELRCDPISGHTALYWYRQSLGQGPEFLIYFQGTGAADDSGLPNDRFFAVRPEGSVSTLKIQRTERGDSAVYLCASSLTPASGTGELFFGEGSRLTVL.

This rearrangement joins TRBV5-8 to TRBJ2-1, with 10 bases fitting TRBD1. Germline CDR1 and CDR2: SGHTS and YDEGEE. Trimming cost V 4 bases and J 8 bases; bases outside gene matches: 9. This CDR3 spans 15 amino acids. DNA for the CDR3: TGTGCCAGCAGCAGTCCGGGACAGGGGTATTATGAGCAGTTCTTC. It specifies CASSSPGQGYYEQFF.

CDR3 nucleotides: TGTGCCAGCAGCTTAGCGTGGCTAGTCGATGAGCAGTTCTTC. Amino acid sequence: CASSLAWLVDEQFF. The J gene is TRBJ2-1, the V gene TRBV7-2, with D hard to call. This CDR3 region has 14 residues. CDR1 and CDR2 (germline): SGHTA, FQGNSA. Deletions cut 0 bases from V and 8 bases from J, with 11 bases between.

The rearrangement links TRBV6-6 to TRBJ2-7; 10 nucleotides line up with TRBD1. CDR1 and CDR2 (germline): MNHNY, SVGAGI (reference sequence). With 0 bases clipped from V and 5 bases from J, the junction kept 7 bases outside the gene matches. The CDR3 consists of 16 residues. CDR3 in amino acids: CASSYSGQGDWNEQYF. CDR3 DNA: TGTGCCAGCAGTTACTCAGGACAGGGGGATTGGAACGAGCAGTACTTC.

This chain joins TRBV27 and TRBJ2-3, with TRBD2 as a possible D gene (5 bases). CDR3 length: 12 amino acids. Germline V lookup: CDR1 MNHEY, CDR2 SMNVEV (reference sequence). Trimming removed 5 bases at V and 10 bases at J, with 13 bases between. This CDR3 reads CASSADWGAQYF. In nucleotides, the CDR3 is TGTGCCAGCAGTGCGGACTGGGGTGCGCAGTATTTT.